This record covers a single TCR beta chain. As yet, its antigen is unknown. The CDR3 consists of 15 residues. Germline V gene lookup returns CDR1 SGDLS and CDR2 YYNGEE. V was clipped by 6 bases and J by 0 bases; unmatched bases: 6. Assay used: immunoSEQ multiplex PCR; TCRdb lists only in-frame clones, some missing. Of around 160,000 clones in the sample, roughly 90% were seen once. The data were taken from a study of T cell responses to AZD1222 COVID-19 vaccine. Regarding the study as a whole: Only a handful of AZD1222 recipients, roughly six in all, had baseline seropositivity. Variant regions that are unmutated are reportedly the target of nearly half of spike-specific TCRs. Vaccine-associated CD4 TCRs spanned spike, dominant at 160-218 and 743-854.

The rearrangement uses TRBV9 and TRBJ1-1; 9 bases map to TRBD1. The sequenced sample was peripheral blood, obtained on day 0 of AZD1222 vaccination. This clonotype was obtained from an adult in good health. The CDR3 DNA sequence: TGTGCCAGCACACGGACAGGGGTCATGAACACTGAAGCTTTCTTT. This translates into CASTRTGVMNTEAFF.